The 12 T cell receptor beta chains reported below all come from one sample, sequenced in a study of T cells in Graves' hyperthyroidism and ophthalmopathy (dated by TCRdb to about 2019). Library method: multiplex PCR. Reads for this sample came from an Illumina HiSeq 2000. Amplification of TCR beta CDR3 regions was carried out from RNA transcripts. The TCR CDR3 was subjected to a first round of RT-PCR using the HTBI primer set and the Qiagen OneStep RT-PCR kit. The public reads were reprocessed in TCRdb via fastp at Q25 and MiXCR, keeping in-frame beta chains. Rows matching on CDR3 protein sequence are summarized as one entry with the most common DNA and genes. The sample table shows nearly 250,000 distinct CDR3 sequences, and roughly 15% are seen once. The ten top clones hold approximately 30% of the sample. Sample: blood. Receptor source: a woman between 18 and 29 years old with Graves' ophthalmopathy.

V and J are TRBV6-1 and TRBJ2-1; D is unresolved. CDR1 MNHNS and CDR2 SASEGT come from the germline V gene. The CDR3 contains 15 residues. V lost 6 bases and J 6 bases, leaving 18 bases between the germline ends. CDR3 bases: TGTGCCAGCAGGAAGGTCGCAACAGAGATCAATGAGCAGTTCTTC. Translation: CASRKVATEINEQFF.

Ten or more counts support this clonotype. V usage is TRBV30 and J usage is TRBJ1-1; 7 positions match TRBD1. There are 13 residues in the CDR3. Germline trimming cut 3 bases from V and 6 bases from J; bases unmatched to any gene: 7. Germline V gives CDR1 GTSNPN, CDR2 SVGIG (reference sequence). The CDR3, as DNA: TGTGCCTGGAGACGGGGACAGTTTCCTGAAGCTTTCTTT. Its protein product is CAWRRGQFPEAFF. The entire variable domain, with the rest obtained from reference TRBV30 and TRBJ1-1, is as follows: SQTIHQWPATLVQPVGSPLSLECTVEGTSNPNLYWYRQAAGRGLQLLFYSVGIGQISSEVPQNLSASRPQDRQFILSSKKLLLSDSGFYLCAWRRGQFPEAFFGQGTRLTVV.

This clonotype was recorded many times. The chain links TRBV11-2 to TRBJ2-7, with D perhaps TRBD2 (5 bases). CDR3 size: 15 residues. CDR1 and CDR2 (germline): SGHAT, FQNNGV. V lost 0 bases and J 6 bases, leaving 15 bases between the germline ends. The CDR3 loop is CASSLDRVSGSEQYF. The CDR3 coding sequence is TGTGCCAGCAGCTTAGATAGAGTATCGGGGTCCGAGCAGTACTTC.

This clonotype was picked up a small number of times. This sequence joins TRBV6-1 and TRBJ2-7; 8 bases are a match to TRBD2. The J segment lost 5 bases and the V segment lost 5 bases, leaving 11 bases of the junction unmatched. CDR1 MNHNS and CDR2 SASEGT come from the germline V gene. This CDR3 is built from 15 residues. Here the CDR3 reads CASSPPGAGGDEQYF. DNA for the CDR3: TGTGCCAGCAGTCCTCCTGGGGCCGGGGGGGACGAGCAGTACTTC.

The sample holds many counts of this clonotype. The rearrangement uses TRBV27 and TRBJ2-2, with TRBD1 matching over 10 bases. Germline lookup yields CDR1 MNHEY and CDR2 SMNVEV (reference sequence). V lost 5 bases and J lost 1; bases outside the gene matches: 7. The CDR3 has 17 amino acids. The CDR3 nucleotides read TGTGCCAGCAGTCCCCGGACAGGGGGATGGAACACCGGGGAGCTGTTTTTT. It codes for CASSPRTGGWNTGELFF.

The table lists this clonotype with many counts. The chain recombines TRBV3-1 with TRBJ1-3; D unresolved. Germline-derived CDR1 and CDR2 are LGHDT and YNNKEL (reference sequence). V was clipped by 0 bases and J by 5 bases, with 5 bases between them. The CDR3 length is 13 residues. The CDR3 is CASSQDYRNTIYF. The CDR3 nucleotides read TGTGCCAGCAGCCAAGACTACAGAAACACCATATATTTT.

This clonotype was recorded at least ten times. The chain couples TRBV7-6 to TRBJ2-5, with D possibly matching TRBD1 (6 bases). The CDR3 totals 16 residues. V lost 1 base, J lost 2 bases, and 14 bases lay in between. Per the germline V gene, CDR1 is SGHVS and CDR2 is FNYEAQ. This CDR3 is CASSLGVRGGQETQYF. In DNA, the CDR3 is TGTGCCAGCAGCTTAGGCGTCAGGGGCGGGCAAGAGACCCAGTACTTC. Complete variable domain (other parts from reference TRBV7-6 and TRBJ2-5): GAGVSQSPRYKVTKRGQDVALRCDPISGHVSLYWYRQALGQGPEFLTYFNYEAQQDKSGLPNDRFSAERPEGSISTLTIQRTEQRDSAMYRCASSLGVRGGQETQYFGPGTRLLVL.

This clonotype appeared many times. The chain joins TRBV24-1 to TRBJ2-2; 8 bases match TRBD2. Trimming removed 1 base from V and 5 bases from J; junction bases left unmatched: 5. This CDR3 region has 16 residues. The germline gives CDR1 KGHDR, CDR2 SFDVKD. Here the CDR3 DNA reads TGTGCCACCAGTGATTTCTCCGGGAGGGGTACCGGGGAGCTGTTTTTT. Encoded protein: CATSDFSGRGTGELFF.

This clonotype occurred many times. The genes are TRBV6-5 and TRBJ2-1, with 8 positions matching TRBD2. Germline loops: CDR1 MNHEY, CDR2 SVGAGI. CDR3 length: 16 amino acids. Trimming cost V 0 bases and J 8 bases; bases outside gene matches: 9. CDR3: CASSYSNSGNSDEQFF. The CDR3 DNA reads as TGTGCCAGCAGTTACTCGAATAGCGGGAATAGCGATGAGCAGTTCTTC.

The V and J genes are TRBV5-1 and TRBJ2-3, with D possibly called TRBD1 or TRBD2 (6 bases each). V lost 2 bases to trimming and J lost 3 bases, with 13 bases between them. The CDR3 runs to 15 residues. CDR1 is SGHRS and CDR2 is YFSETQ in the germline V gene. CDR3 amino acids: CASSFEEGVTDTQYF. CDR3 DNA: TGCGCCAGCAGCTTTGAGGAGGGGGTGACAGATACGCAGTATTTT.

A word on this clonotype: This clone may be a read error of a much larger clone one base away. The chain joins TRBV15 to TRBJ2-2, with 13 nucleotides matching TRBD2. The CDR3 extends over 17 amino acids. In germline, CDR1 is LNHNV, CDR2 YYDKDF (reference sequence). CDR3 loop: CATTDGTSGMNTGDLFF. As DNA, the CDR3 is TGTGCCACCACCGACGGGACTAGCGGGATGAACACCGGGGATCTGTTTTTT. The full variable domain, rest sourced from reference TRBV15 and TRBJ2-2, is DAMVIQNPRYQVTQFGKPVTLSCSQTLNHNVMYWYQQKSSQAPKLLFHYYDKDFNNEADTPDNFQSRRPNTSFCFLDIRSPGLGDTAMYLCATTDGTSGMNTGDLFFGEGSRLTVL.

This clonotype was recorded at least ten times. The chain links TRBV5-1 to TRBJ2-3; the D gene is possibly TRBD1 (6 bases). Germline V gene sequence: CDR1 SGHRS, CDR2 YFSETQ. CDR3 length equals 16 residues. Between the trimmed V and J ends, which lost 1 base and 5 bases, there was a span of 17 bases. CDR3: CASSLSSRQVRDTQYF. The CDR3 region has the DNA TGCGCCAGCAGCTTGTCCTCGAGACAGGTGAGAGATACGCAGTATTTT.